Below, 7 T cell receptor beta chains from the same sample are listed, as sequenced in a study of blood T cell repertoires in COVID-19. The method was immunoSEQ multiplex PCR; TCRdb's version includes in-frame clones alone and lacks a portion of them. Of 310,000 or so clones in the sample, around 80% were seen once. The sample taken for sequencing was peripheral blood. The receptors shown here come from a woman between 45 and 65 years old with acute or convalescent COVID-19.

The table lists this clone with a few counts. CDR3 in amino acids: CASSIPQGYAEAFF. CDR3 nucleotide sequence: TGTGCCAGTAGTATACCCCAGGGCTACGCTGAAGCTTTCTTT. V usage is TRBV19 and J usage is TRBJ1-1; a possible D gene is TRBD1 (5 bases). V was clipped by 2 bases and J by 6 bases, with 13 bases between them. The CDR3 runs 14 residues. Germline-derived CDR1 and CDR2 are LNHDA and SQIVND (reference sequence).

The sample holds a few counts of this clone. V and J are TRBV7-9 and TRBJ2-7; TRBD1 matches at 7 bases. The CDR3 covers 14 residues. Per germline, CDR1 SEHNR and CDR2 FQNEAQ (reference sequence). With V trimmed by 4 bases and J by 4 bases, 7 bases remained unmatched. CDR3 sequence (DNA): TGTGCCAGCAGCTCCACAGGGGAGTTGTACGAGCAGTACTTC. This gives the protein CASSSTGELYEQYF.

The chain has TRBV10-1 and TRBJ2-2; maybe TRBD2 (5 bases). This CDR3 spans 15 amino acids. Germline V gene lookup returns CDR1 WNHNN and CDR2 SYGVQD (reference sequence). The V and J ends lost 4 bases and 0 bases respectively, with 9 bases between them. The CDR3 reads CASSGGLSNTGELFF. The CDR3 DNA follows: TGCGCCAGCAGTGGAGGGCTCTCGAACACCGGGGAGCTGTTTTTT.

This rearrangement joins TRBV5-1 to TRBJ2-3, with TRBD1 matching 8 bases. The CDR3 covers 16 residues. V gave up 7 bases and J gave up 2 bases; unmatched junction bases: 12. Germline assignment: CDR1 SGHRS and CDR2 YFSETQ. The CDR3 coding sequence is TGCGCCAGCGGCCGGACAGGGCCCTACCTCACAGATACGCAGTATTTT. It translates to CASGRTGPYLTDTQYF. The variable domain in full, with the rest retrieved from reference TRBV5-1 and TRBJ2-3, is KAGVTQTPRYLIKTRGQQVTLSCSPISGHRSVSWYQQTPGQGLQFLFEYFSETQRNKGNFPGRFSGRQFSNSRSEMNVSTLELGDSALYLCASGRTGPYLTDTQYFGPGTRLTVL.

The genes are TRBV4-3 and TRBJ2-2; 11 bases line up with TRBD1. The germline V gene has CDR1 LGHNA and CDR2 YSLEER. Trimming removed 3 bases from V and 7 bases from J; junction bases left unmatched: 4. The length of the CDR3 is 15 residues. The CDR3 bases are TGCGCCAGCAGCCACAGGACAGGGGGCGACGGGGAGCTGTTTTTT. Translated, it gives CASSHRTGGDGELFF.

The rearrangement joins TRBV18 to TRBJ2-5; D might be TRBD1 (8 bases). The V end was cut by 0 bases, the J end by 4 bases, with 12 bases between. The V gene's germline CDR1 is KGHSH and CDR2 LQKENI. The CDR3 has 15 residues. CDR3 amino acids: CASSPPDREGETQYF. For the CDR3, the DNA is TGTGCCAGCTCACCACCGGACAGGGAGGGAGAGACCCAGTACTTC.

The chain couples TRBV9 to TRBJ2-1; 7 bases match TRBD2. Germline V gene lookup returns CDR1 SGDLS and CDR2 YYNGEE. Trimming took 2 bases from V and 10 from J; bases not matched to a gene: 12. The CDR3 loop spans 15 amino acids. The CDR3 DNA sequence: TGTGCCAGCAGCGTTGCCCTAGCGGAAGTAGGAGAGCAGTTCTTC. It codes for CASSVALAEVGEQFF.